This T cell receptor (beta chain) came from a study of technical replicates of blood from several donors. The CDR3 is made up of 15 amino acids. Germline values: CDR1 SGHNT, CDR2 YENEEA. V was pared by 3 bases and J by 3 bases, with 5 bases of the junction left unmatched. TCRdb's copy holds only in-frame clones and misses some; the assay was immunoSEQ multiplex PCR. The sample includes tens of thousands of clones, about 95% of them seen just once. J is TRBJ2-1 and V is TRBV11-3, with 7 bases fitting TRBD2. This clonotype was sampled from a human donor in good health. Some clones in this sample may be carry-over from other donors' samples. The sample taken for sequencing was PBMCs. CDR3 coding DNA: TGTGCCAGCAGCTTGGCGGGAGTGGACTACAATGAGCAGTTCTTC. The encoded protein is CASSLAGVDYNEQFF.